The present T cell receptor (beta chain) was sequenced within a study of cytomegalovirus exposure and HLA in healthy donors (dated by TCRdb to the late 2010s). As for the study more broadly: An earlier analysis of 550 to 700 of the donors reported 250 to 300 Gb of sequence data and 100 million to 140 million unique TCR beta sequences from roughly 200 million T cells. Around 300 gigabases of sequencing data and approximately 84 million unique TCR sequences were included in an early release covering several hundred HLA-typed donors. Of the roughly 400 genotyped donors, about 84% fell in the genetic ancestry cluster associated with self-reported Caucasian donors. The study aimed to test whether cataloging public T cell receptors could reveal signatures of past pathogen exposure. Using immunosequencing, the study profiled T cell repertoires from fewer than 700 subjects and related those repertoires to cytomegalovirus serostatus. A separate validation cohort of roughly 130 different subjects was used in addition to the 666-subject first cohort. The study combined high-throughput TCR immunosequencing, statistical association of individual TCRs with disease status, and machine learning to predict cytomegalovirus infection status. A later analysis re-examined previously published TCR beta repertoires from 600 to 700 donors and added high-resolution HLA genotyping to investigate patterns of TCR occurrence. Rather than drawing on any new phenotypic data, the later analysis identified candidate immune exposures from TCR beta sequences and the way those sequences occurred across donors. An earlier analysis of around 580 of the donors used high-throughput TCR beta sequencing to judge whether each TCR beta V gene segment behaved as functional or pseudogenic. Donor age, sex, ethnicity and CMV serostatus were compiled together with the repertoire data. Genome-wide SNP genotypes for about 60% of the 666 donors were used in a later genetic analysis, which treated that subset as a discovery cohort. All discovery cohort repertoires had been generated on a single sequencing platform. Class I and class II HLA loci were covered by the typing at four-digit resolution. Typing coverage varied by locus: roughly 620-640 donors for A, B, C, DRB1 and DQB1; under 550 for DQA1; more than 600 for DPA1; fewer than 480 for DPB1. Roughly five DR-DQ haplotypes were treated as single units for association and clustering because of strong linkage in the cohort. On average, over 200,000 unique TCR beta nucleotide sequences were sequenced per donor among more than 350 genotyped donors of the cohort, with roughly 18% of those sequences being non-productive. General conclusions and limits of the study: According to the authors, the approach could potentially be generalized to other disease states and immunological phenotypes. The study gave a list of 150 to 200 TCR beta chains associated with cytomegalovirus. Assigning TCR associations to individual alleles was difficult when HLA alleles, especially DR and DQ, strongly co-occurred. The cohort was sequenced for TCR beta chains only, and without alpha or paired-chain data the features that could be detected were limited. Some IMGT-functional V segments, including TRBV6-2 and TRBV6-3, could not be distinguished by the 87-base-pair reads and were therefore excluded. In a later analysis, HLA-associated TCR beta chains showed more clonal expansion and lower generation probabilities than non-associated chains that were equally common. A later analysis found that TCR association rates varied across HLA loci, with DRB1 alleles showing the most associated TCRs and HLA-C alleles the fewest. The classifier was reported to diagnose cytomegalovirus status with high specificity and sensitivity in both the original and validation cohorts. Broadly in line with IMGT annotations, most TCR beta V segments showed up in productive rearrangements about 90% or about 30% of the time in an earlier analysis of around 600 of the donors. Immune exposure information for the cohort was limited to CMV serostatus. In a later analysis, several top co-occurrence clusters were reported to appear linked to parvovirus B19, influenza, CMV and Epstein-Barr virus. A cluster of highly shared sequence variants was judged likely to be a technical artifact of the sequencing pipeline. Most TCR sequences were observed very rarely across donors, whereas some public TCRs were present in many individuals. Presence/absence analyses assumed roughly uniform sequencing depth across donors, an assumption that may not hold. Because HLA typing was missing for some donors at each locus, association tests included only the typed subset. In a later analysis, 15,000 to 20,000 TCR beta sequences were associated with specific HLA alleles at a false discovery rate of 0.05. Because counts were too low, seventeen rarely observed V segments, including chromosome 9 orphons, were excluded from the earlier analysis of several hundred of the donors. In a later genetic analysis, a missense DCLRE1C variant was associated with V-gene and J-gene trimming of TCR beta chains, and the association was replicated in an independent cohort. A later analysis found that most CMV-associated TCR beta chains appeared HLA-restricted, with HLA associations seemingly driven largely by CMV exposure. In a later genetic analysis, fewer N-insertions in productive TCRs were reported among donors in an Asian-associated ancestry cluster than the roughly 670-donor mean. A few of the identified cytomegalovirus-associated TCR beta chains were confirmed in vitro to be specific for cytomegalovirus antigens. Correlated functional status among segregating V segments might be attributable to linkage disequilibrium, but an unknown experimental factor could not be ruled out. A further reported finding was that TCR beta sequences accurately predicted the HLA-A and HLA-B alleles for most subjects in the first cohort.

In regard to this clone: This receptor's antigen is unknown. No base quality values were provided; no much bigger clone lies one nucleotide off.

The cohort consisted of hundreds of healthy bone marrow donors. At the time of sampling, all cohort members were nominally healthy, though unrecorded immune exposures were likely present. The donor was CMV seronegative and was included in the group of under 450 seronegative cohort members. Every donor gave a peripheral blood sample, and the peripheral blood mononuclear cells from that sample were used for TCR beta sequencing. The Qiagen DNeasy Blood Extraction Kit was used to extract genomic DNA from the blood cell samples. Libraries were prepared through the immunoSEQ multiplex PCR assay. The multiplex PCR relied on a mix of 60 forward primers for TCR Vbeta segments and 13 reverse primers for TCR Jbeta segments. The CDR3 region of rearranged TCR beta genes was amplified from genomic DNA with a multiplex PCR assay. The amplified TCR beta libraries were sequenced on the Illumina HiSeq System as 87-base-pair reads. The published analysis was carried out like this. Across the 700 or so repertoires, a later analysis counted some 81 million unique TCR beta chains, 9 million to 14 million of which were shared by at least two donors. Raw reads were error-corrected and collapsed into unique sequences with a nearest-neighbor algorithm that merged closely related sequences to remove PCR and sequencing errors. CDR3 sequences were aligned to IMGT reference sequences to assign V, D and J gene segments. For a sequence to be retained, at least a six-nucleotide match to both a V gene segment and a J gene segment was required. A rearrangement counted as productive if the CDR3 had no stop codons and remained in frame with V and J, and every other rearrangement counted as non-productive. Following IMGT convention, CDR3 was defined as the stretch from the second conserved V-encoded cysteine up to the conserved J-encoded phenylalanine. In an earlier analysis of more than 550 of the donors, sequences lacking an unambiguous match to a single V gene segment were excluded. An earlier analysis of fewer than 750 of the donors called V segments functional above 56.7% productive rearrangements and segregating when the between-donor standard deviation exceeded 5%. A statistical classification framework was built to diagnose cytomegalovirus status from the catalog of TCR beta chain sequences. V and J gene assignment, in a later analysis, came from comparing TCR nucleotide sequences with IMGT/GENE-DB human TR gene sequences. The TCRdist pipeline was used in a later analysis to assign CDR3 sequences and most-parsimonious VDJ recombination scenarios. In a later analysis, each TCR beta chain was defined by its CDR3 amino acid sequence together with its V-gene family, and reads lacking a unique V-gene family were excluded. As a way to deal with suspected cross-contamination and a sequencing artifact, a later analysis dropped approximately 570 nucleotide sequences that were highly shared and had low generation probability. In a later analysis, a clonal expansion index was calculated for each public chain from normalized within-repertoire ranks of inferred template counts. In a later analysis, generation probabilities were computed with a VDJ recombination model fitted to out-of-frame rearrangements, and the resulting probabilities were checked against IGoR. Hypergeometric tests were used in a later analysis to score TCR-TCR, TCR-HLA and TCR-CMV co-occurrence, with a repertoire-size bias correction applied to the TCR pairs. To estimate false discovery rates, a later analysis permuted the HLA or CMV assignments 20 times. In a later analysis, co-occurring TCRs were grouped using DBSCAN, and TCRdist sequence similarity was added for clustering within HLA-allele-positive subsets. Repertoires with fewer than 30,000 or more than 120,000 public chains were left out of co-occurrence clustering, as were about 5 repertoires with anomalous nucleotide sharing. In TCRdb, the immuneACCESS table is reduced to in-frame sequences with V and J assigned. These tables do not hold every clone; where another copy was compared, an unresolved V gene accounts for under half, and the others remain unexplained. V and J calls and clone size come straight from that table; D and trimming were deduced from the DNA. This sample comprises 110,000 to 150,000 clones, roughly three quarters of them detected only once. The top ten constitute roughly 2.9% of the sample.

V and J are trimmed by 5 bases and 2 bases, and the gene matches miss 8 bases of the junction. The CDR3 holds 16 amino acids from the cysteine to the phenylalanine. Only the CDR3 DNA is retained, 48 bases long and in frame from the first base. The germline V gene supplies CDR1 MDHEN and CDR2 SYDVKM. The chain joins TRBV28 to TRBJ2-1; TRBD1 aligns with 8 central bases. The clonotype comes from a female donor in good health and CMV-seronegative. The source material was PBMCs. The CDR3 region has the sequence CASSLTTGAAYNEQFF. Here is the DNA: TGTGCCAGCAGTCTCACGACAGGGGCAGCCTACAATGAGCAGTTCTTC.